The TCR beta chain under discussion was sequenced for a study of cytomegalovirus exposure and HLA in healthy donors. With regard to this clone: Other nucleotide sequences in the sample specify the same CDR3.

Germline V lookup: CDR1 SGHTA, CDR2 FQGTGA. Trimming removed 0 bases from V and 1 base from J, with 6 bases in between. This CDR3 spans 14 amino acids. Primers included in the PCR were 60 Vbeta and 13 Jbeta primers. Data came from immunoSEQ multiplex PCR; TCRdb stores just in-frame clones and leaves some out. Among some 90,000 clones listed, 65% to 80% were seen once. The sequenced material came from PBMCs. The clonotype originates from an older woman in good health and CMV-seropositive. The chain joins TRBV7-3 to TRBJ1-1; tentative D call: TRBD1 (5 bases). The CDR3 loop is CASSLTGGNTEAFF. In DNA form, the CDR3 reads TGTGCCAGCAGCTTAACGGGGGGGAACACTGAAGCTTTCTTT.